This record looks at one T cell receptor (beta chain) sequence and its context. This entry is derived from a study of early T cells in non-severe SARS-CoV-2 infection. Using its own MiXCR run on the 5' RACE reads, TCRdb lists one record per CDR3 protein. The sample includes around 77,000 distinct CDR3 sequences, roughly a tenth seen only once; the top ten take 6.5% to 8.5%. The TCR sequence derives from an adult who was a healthcare worker with PCR-confirmed SARS-CoV-2 infection or an uninfected control (not recorded which). The starting material was whole blood, obtained at baseline.

The CDR3 DNA follows: TGTGCCATCAGTGTAAATCGGCCGGACGCGCCGGACGGTAAAGAGACCCAGTACTTC. Its protein product is CAISVNRPDAPDGKETQYF. The chain joins TRBV10-3 to TRBJ2-5, with unresolved D. This CDR3 is built from 19 residues. Trimming removed 4 bases from V and 3 bases from J, with 27 bases in between. Looked up from germline, CDR1 is ENHRY and CDR2 is SYGVKD.